This T cell receptor beta chain was profiled in a study of cytomegalovirus exposure and HLA in healthy donors (dated by TCRdb to about 2017). Broadly, across the study: An earlier analysis of some 500 of the donors reported 250 to 300 Gb of sequence data and some 120 million unique TCR beta sequences from 150 million to 200 million T cells. Among the roughly 400 genotyped donors, around 79% belonged to the genetic ancestry cluster associated with self-reported Caucasian donors. Typing coverage differed by locus: A, B, C, DRB1 and DQB1 were typed in roughly 629-630 donors, DQA1 in approximately 520, DPA1 in around 600, and DPB1 in around 490. The study combined high-throughput TCR immunosequencing, statistical association of individual TCRs with disease status, and machine learning to predict cytomegalovirus infection status. A later analysis re-examined previously published TCR beta repertoires from roughly 720 donors and added high-resolution HLA genotyping to investigate patterns of TCR occurrence. To decide whether each TCR beta V gene segment behaved as functional or pseudogenic, an earlier analysis of approximately 620 of the donors relied on high-throughput TCR beta sequencing. The study profiled the T cell repertoires of around 700 subjects by immunosequencing and related them to cytomegalovirus serostatus. An early release that covered fewer than 750 HLA-typed donors contained around 300 gigabases of sequencing data and 80 million or so unique TCR sequences. Class I and class II HLA loci were covered by the typing at four-digit resolution. Besides the first cohort of approximately 710 subjects, a separate validation cohort made up of over a hundred different subjects was used. Alongside the repertoire data, information on donor age, sex, ethnicity and CMV serostatus was compiled. Every discovery cohort repertoire had been produced on one sequencing platform. Rather than drawing on any new phenotypic data, the later analysis identified candidate immune exposures from TCR beta sequences and the way those sequences occurred across donors. About five DR-DQ haplotypes were handled as single units for association and clustering because linkage in the cohort was strong. Genome-wide SNP genotypes for about three fifths of the roughly 670 donors were used in a later genetic analysis, which treated that subset as a discovery cohort. The study was designed to test whether signatures of past pathogen exposure could be identified by cataloging public T cell receptors. Among approximately 370 genotyped donors of the cohort, an average of approximately 200,000 unique TCR beta nucleotide sequences was sequenced per donor, of which roughly 18% were non-productive.

About this clone itself: Its antigen specificity is not known. The record has no base qualities; no much larger clone is one base away.

Findings and caveats that apply to the study as a whole: Linkage disequilibrium might explain the correlated functional status among segregating V segments, but an unknown experimental factor could not be ruled out. The study listed approximately 150 TCR beta chains as associated with cytomegalovirus. A later analysis associated 15,000 to 20,000 TCR beta sequences with specific HLA alleles at a false discovery rate of 0.05. Cytomegalovirus status was reported to be diagnosed by the classifier with high specificity and sensitivity in both the original and validation cohorts. While some public TCRs were present in many individuals, most TCR sequences turned up only very rarely across donors. About 17 rarely observed V segments, including chromosome 9 orphons, were excluded from the earlier analysis of about 500 of the donors because counts were too low. Compared with the roughly 700-donor mean, donors in an Asian-associated ancestry cluster had fewer N-insertions in productive TCRs, according to a later genetic analysis. Because some donors lacked HLA typing at each locus, the association tests relied only on the typed subset. In vitro tests confirmed that a few of the cytomegalovirus-associated TCR beta chains recognize cytomegalovirus antigens. According to a later analysis, parvovirus B19, influenza, CMV and Epstein-Barr virus appeared linked to several top co-occurrence clusters. The cohort was sequenced for TCR beta chains only, and without alpha or paired-chain data the features that could be detected were limited. It was suggested by the authors that the approach could potentially be generalized to other disease states and immunological phenotypes. An earlier analysis of some 560 of the donors showed that most TCR beta V segments appeared in productive rearrangements either about 90% or about 30% of the time, which broadly matched IMGT annotations. A further reported finding was that TCR beta sequences accurately predicted the HLA-A and HLA-B alleles for most subjects in the first cohort. Strong co-occurrence of HLA alleles, especially DR and DQ, made assigning TCR associations to individual alleles difficult. Immune exposure information for the cohort was limited to CMV serostatus. The presence/absence analyses assumed that sequencing depth was roughly uniform across donors, and that assumption may not be true. In a later analysis, TCR association rates were found to vary across HLA loci, with the most associated TCRs seen for DRB1 alleles and the fewest for HLA-C alleles. A cluster of highly shared sequence variants was judged likely to represent a technical artifact of the sequencing pipeline. In a later analysis, most CMV-associated TCR beta chains were found to appear HLA-restricted, with HLA associations seemingly driven largely by CMV exposure. A later analysis found that HLA-associated TCR beta chains were more clonally expanded and had lower generation probabilities than equally common non-associated chains. Because the 87-base-pair reads could not distinguish some IMGT-functional V segments, including TRBV6-2 and TRBV6-3, those segments were excluded. An association between a missense DCLRE1C variant and V-gene and J-gene trimming of TCR beta chains was found in a later genetic analysis and replicated in an independent cohort.

Library preparation employed the immunoSEQ multiplex PCR assay. For the multiplex PCR, a mixture combining 60 forward primers for TCR Vbeta segments and 13 reverse primers for TCR Jbeta segments was used. A multiplex PCR assay on genomic DNA amplified the CDR3 region of rearranged TCR beta genes. Amplified TCR beta libraries were sequenced as 87-base-pair reads on the Illumina HiSeq System. In the authors' own workflow: In a later analysis, 77 million or so unique TCR beta chains were counted across the 500 to 850 repertoires, and around 10 million of these chains were shared by at least two donors. A nearest-neighbor algorithm error-corrected the raw reads and collapsed the reads into unique sequences, merging closely related sequences to remove PCR and sequencing errors. Alignment of CDR3 sequences to IMGT reference sequences was used to assign V, D and J gene segments. For a sequence to be retained, at least a six-nucleotide match to both a V gene segment and a J gene segment was required. Rearrangements were called productive when the CDR3 lacked stop codons and stayed in frame with V and J; all others were non-productive. CDR3 was defined according to IMGT convention as the region running from the second conserved V-encoded cysteine to the conserved J-encoded phenylalanine. The earlier analysis of more than 450 of the donors excluded sequences that lacked an unambiguous match to a single V gene segment. An earlier analysis of about 590 of the donors classified V segments as functional when productive rearrangements were above 56.7% and as segregating when the standard deviation between donors was above 5%. A statistical classification framework was built to diagnose cytomegalovirus status from the catalog of TCR beta chain sequences. In a later analysis, TCR nucleotide sequences were compared against IMGT/GENE-DB human TR gene sequences so that V and J genes could be assigned. Using the TCRdist pipeline, a later analysis assigned CDR3 sequences along with most-parsimonious VDJ recombination scenarios. In a later analysis, each TCR beta chain was defined by its CDR3 amino acid sequence together with its V-gene family, and reads lacking a unique V-gene family were excluded. As a way to deal with suspected cross-contamination and a sequencing artifact, a later analysis dropped roughly 620 nucleotide sequences that were highly shared and had low generation probability. For each public chain, a later analysis derived a clonal expansion index from normalized ranks of inferred template counts within each repertoire. In a later analysis, generation probabilities were computed using a VDJ recombination model fitted to out-of-frame rearrangements, and the results were checked against IGoR. In a later analysis, hypergeometric tests were used to score TCR-TCR, TCR-HLA and TCR-CMV co-occurrence, with a repertoire-size bias correction applied to TCR pairs. In a later analysis, false discovery rates were estimated by permuting HLA or CMV assignments 20 times. In a later analysis, co-occurring TCRs were grouped using DBSCAN, and TCRdist sequence similarity was added for clustering within HLA-allele-positive subsets. Repertoires with fewer than 30,000 or more than 120,000 public chains, plus five repertoires with anomalous nucleotide sharing, were excluded from co-occurrence clustering. The table was pulled from immuneACCESS by TCRdb, which kept in-frame rearrangements only. Such tables lose some clones; where checked, under half of the loss comes from unresolved V genes, and the rest has no known cause. V, J and clone size reflect that table, while D and trimming were determined from the DNA. The sample table lists 100,000 to 120,000 clones, 65% to 80% of them with a count of one. About 5.3% of the sample rests with the top ten.

In total, around 600 healthy bone marrow donors made up the cohort. At the time of sampling, every cohort member was nominally healthy, though immune exposures that went unrecorded were likely present. The donor tested CMV seronegative and was one of the 352 seronegative cohort members. A peripheral blood sample was provided by each donor, and peripheral blood mononuclear cells were used for TCR beta sequencing. Genomic DNA was extracted from the blood cell samples with the Qiagen DNeasy Blood Extraction Kit. From its cysteine to its phenylalanine, the CDR3 spans 15 amino acids. Here the CDR3 DNA is all that survives: 45 bases in frame from base 1. The germline V gene sets CDR1 to MGHDK and CDR2 to SYGVNS. Unmatched junction bases come to 9, with V trimmed by 7 bases and J by 6 bases.

This clonotype originated in a male donor in good health and CMV-seronegative. The sample consisted of PBMCs. This chain is built from TRBV25-1 and TRBJ2-1, with 10 bases in between that match TRBD1. The nucleotide sequence reads TGTGCCAGCACTCAACCCGGGACAGGGGTCAATGAGCAGTTCTTC. Its translation is CASTQPGTGVNEQFF.